These T cell receptor beta chains were read from a single sample in a study of shared clonotypes between healthy human individuals. Libraries were prepared by immunoSEQ multiplex PCR; TCRdb keeps only in-frame clonotypes and omits some of them. Of about 480,000 clones in the sample, 75% to 85% are singletons; the top ten hold approximately 12%. The specimen sequenced was PBMCs. The receptor source for this set is a woman between 40 and 55 years old in good health. Some clones in this sample may be carry-over from other donors' samples. CDR3s include the opening cysteine and the closing phenylalanine or tryptophan. A D gene is named only where the DNA matches it firmly. Rows may omit the clone size; those that give it use once, few, many or a size class.

abundance	v_gene	j_gene	d_gene	CDR3aa	CDR3nt
NA	TRBV18	TRBJ2-1	TRBD1	CASSRGQGYNEQFF	TGTGCCAGCTCACGAGGACAGGGTTACAATGAGCAGTTCTTC
NA	TRBV6-1	TRBJ2-7	TRBD2	CASSESGIGEQYF	TGTGCCAGCAGTGAAAGCGGGATTGGCGAGCAGTACTTC
NA	TRBV5-4	TRBJ1-2	NA	CASSLEGTVGYGYTF	TGTGCCAGCAGCTTGGAAGGGACTGTGGGATATGGCTACACCTTC
NA	TRBV19	TRBJ2-1	TRBD2	CASRVSGDSYNEQFF	TGTGCCAGTAGGGTTAGCGGGGATTCCTACAATGAGCAGTTCTTC
NA	TRBV29-1	TRBJ2-7	NA	CSVEVVTDTYEQYF	TGCAGCGTTGAAGTTGTGACAGACACCTACGAGCAGTACTTC
NA	TRBV18	TRBJ1-1	NA	CASSPTGHEAFF	TGTGCCAGCTCACCCACAGGGCATGAAGCTTTCTTT
few	TRBV28	TRBJ2-7	NA	CASSLWGYEQYF	TGTGCCAGCAGTTTATGGGGATACGAGCAGTACTTC
NA	TRBV10-3	TRBJ1-1	NA	CAYSGGRNTEAFF	TGTGCCTACTCCGGCGGCAGAAACACTGAAGCTTTCTTT
few	TRBV18	TRBJ1-1	TRBD1	CASSPPGQGNTEAFF	TGTGCCAGCTCACCGCCGGGACAGGGGAACACTGAAGCTTTCTTT
NA	TRBV21-1	TRBJ2-1	NA	CASSGREGRTSYNEQFF	TGTGCCAGCAGCGGTCGGGAGGGTCGTACCTCCTACAATGAGCAGTTCTTC
NA	TRBV10-2	TRBJ1-2	TRBD1	CASSEYSGGPSGYTF	TGCGCCAGCAGTGAGTACTCAGGGGGGCCTTCTGGCTACACCTTC
NA	TRBV30	TRBJ2-3	NA	CAWAPGGGADTQYF	TGTGCCTGGGCCCCCGGTGGAGGAGCAGATACGCAGTATTTT
NA	TRBV5-1	TRBJ2-1	NA	CASSLGGDSYNEQFF	TGCGCCAGCAGCTTGGGAGGGGACTCCTACAATGAGCAGTTCTTC
NA	TRBV7-9	TRBJ2-1	TRBD2	CASSPLADSYNEQFF	TGTGCCAGCAGCCCGCTAGCGGACTCCTACAATGAGCAGTTCTTC
NA	TRBV6-5	TRBJ1-1	NA	CASSNRDKPEAFF	TGTGCCAGCAGCAACCGGGACAAACCTGAAGCTTTCTTT
NA	TRBV7-6	TRBJ1-1	NA	CASSLLSEVATEAFF	TGTGCCAGCAGCTTACTCAGCGAGGTCGCCACTGAAGCTTTCTTT
many	TRBV28	TRBJ2-3	NA	CASTPPMLGFSTDTQYF	TGTGCCAGCACCCCCCCCATGCTCGGGTTTAGCACAGATACGCAGTATTTT
NA	TRBV19	TRBJ2-7	TRBD1	CAGSPGTGGPFGRPTYEGRYF	TGTGCCGGTTCCCCCGGGACAGGGGGCCCCTTTGGTCGGCCCACCTACGAGGGTCGGTACTTC
NA	TRBV5-1	TRBJ2-3	TRBD2	CASSLGLAGADTQYF	TGCGCCAGCAGCTTAGGACTAGCGGGAGCAGATACGCAGTATTTT
NA	TRBV6-5	TRBJ2-3	TRBD2	CASSYPVSGSTDTQYF	TGTGCCAGCAGTTACCCTGTTAGCGGGAGCACAGATACGCAGTATTTT
NA	TRBV5-1	TRBJ1-1	TRBD1	CASSLWQGGTEAFF	TGCGCCAGCAGCTTGTGGCAGGGGGGCACTGAAGCTTTCTTT
NA	TRBV27	TRBJ2-2	NA	CASSWGVAATGELFF	TGTGCCAGCAGTTGGGGGGTAGCGGCCACCGGGGAGCTGTTTTTT
NA	TRBV9	TRBJ1-1	TRBD1	CASSGGQGFFRDETEAFF	TGTGCCAGCAGCGGGGGACAGGGATTTTTTAGAGATGAGACTGAAGCTTTCTTT
many	TRBV7-2	TRBJ2-3	NA	CASSLALGDTQYF	TGTGCCAGCAGCTTAGCGCTTGGAGATACGCAGTATTTT
NA	TRBV4-3	TRBJ2-2	NA	CASSQDKEAEGGELFF	TGCGCCAGCAGCCAAGATAAGGAAGCGGAAGGGGGGGAGCTGTTTTTT
NA	TRBV7-9	TRBJ2-7	TRBD2	CASSAGRVSSYEQYF	TGTGCCAGCAGCGCCGGGAGGGTCAGCTCCTACGAGCAGTACTTC
NA	TRBV27	TRBJ2-7	TRBD2	CASNTSGNGDEQYF	TGTGCCAGCAATACTAGCGGTAACGGGGACGAGCAGTACTTC
many	TRBV13	TRBJ2-5	TRBD2	CASSSRLAGDQETQYF	TGTGCCAGCAGCTCCCGACTAGCGGGAGACCAAGAGACCCAGTACTTC
NA	TRBV10-3	TRBJ2-5	NA	CASGPARTQYF	TGTGCCAGTGGACCCGCGAGGACCCAGTACTTC
NA	TRBV27	TRBJ2-1	TRBD2	CASSSSGRRSYNEQFF	TGTGCCAGCAGTTCTAGCGGGAGGCGGTCCTACAATGAGCAGTTCTTC
NA	TRBV7-7	TRBJ2-5	TRBD1	CASSPGQGSAQETQYF	TGTGCCAGCAGCCCCGGACAGGGCAGCGCCCAAGAGACCCAGTACTTC
NA	TRBV5-6	TRBJ2-1	NA	CASSIVPRYEQFF	TGTGCCAGCAGCATTGTTCCCCGCTATGAGCAGTTCTTC
NA	TRBV28	TRBJ1-1	TRBD1	CASSLGTGYTEAFF	TGTGCCAGCAGTTTAGGGACAGGGTACACTGAAGCTTTCTTT
NA	TRBV28	TRBJ2-7	NA	CASSPRLEQYF	TGTGCCAGCAGCCCTCGCCTCGAGCAGTACTTC
NA	TRBV5-4	TRBJ1-1	TRBD1	CASLTDRGSTEAFF	TGTGCCAGCCTTACAGACAGGGGGTCCACTGAAGCTTTCTTT
NA	TRBV15	TRBJ2-5	NA	CATSSLSRGGETQYF	TGTGCCACCAGCAGTCTTAGCAGGGGAGGAGAGACCCAGTACTTC
NA	TRBV7-9	TRBJ2-1	NA	CASSNGDTVNNEQFF	TGTGCCAGCAGCAACGGGGACACTGTAAACAATGAGCAGTTCTTC
NA	TRBV19	TRBJ2-2	NA	CASSIGGRQLTGELFF	TGTGCCAGTAGTATAGGGGGCCGACAGCTCACCGGGGAGCTGTTTTTT
NA	TRBV27	TRBJ2-5	NA	CASSRGGRGEETQYF	TGTGCCAGTTCCAGGGGGGGCAGGGGGGAAGAGACCCAGTACTTC
few	TRBV5-6	TRBJ2-2	TRBD1	CASSFGQGRFSGELFF	TGTGCCAGCAGCTTCGGACAGGGTCGGTTCTCCGGGGAGCTGTTTTTT
NA	TRBV6-5	TRBJ1-5	TRBD1	CASSYRQGIPQHF	TGTGCCAGCAGTTACCGACAGGGGATTCCCCAGCATTTT
once	TRBV5-6	TRBJ1-2	NA	CASSLVTTSYGYTF	TGTGCCAGCAGCTTGGTCACGACATCCTATGGCTACACCTTC
NA	TRBV9	TRBJ1-1	NA	CASSSNRVGNTEAFF	TGTGCCAGCAGCTCAAACAGGGTTGGGAACACTGAAGCTTTCTTT
NA	TRBV14	TRBJ2-1	TRBD2	CASSQLAGGPFSNEQFF	TGTGCCAGCAGCCAACTAGCGGGAGGGCCATTTTCCAATGAGCAGTTCTTC
NA	TRBV28	TRBJ1-5	NA	CASSFHPAIGAGRGQPQHF	TGTGCCAGCAGTTTCCACCCCGCGATTGGAGCGGGAAGAGGTCAGCCCCAGCATTTT
NA	TRBV29-1	TRBJ2-5	TRBD2	CSVAGLAGVETQYF	TGCAGCGTAGCGGGACTAGCGGGAGTAGAGACCCAGTACTTC